A selection of T cell receptor beta chains follows, all from one sample in a study of cytotoxic CD8 clonotypes in ibrutinib-treated CLL. Sequencing used immunoSEQ multiplex PCR; TCRdb keeps in-frame clones, though not all of them. The repertoire holds about 25,000 clones, with around 69% as singletons. This specimen was PBMCs, taken at disease progression, from a patient treated with ibrutinib. The receptors were gathered from a human donor with chronic lymphocytic leukemia. The CDR3 runs from the conserved cysteine through the conserved F or W. D genes are given only for firm matches. Size values are once, few and many counts, or a class for expanded clones, and some rows have none.

>-|TRBJ1-1|TRBV7-9|-
TGTGCCAGCAGCTTATACTACACTGAAGCTTTCTTT
CASSLYYTEAFF
>TRBD2|TRBJ2-1|TRBV7-3|-
TGTGCCAGCAGCCCCCAAAAGCTCACTAGCGGGGGGCCAGGTGAGCAGTTCTTC
CASSPQKLTSGGPGEQFF
>TRBD2|TRBJ2-1|TRBV5-6|-
TGTGCCAGCTCCGCCGCGGGGGGGAACAATGAGCAGTTCTTC
CASSAAGGNNEQFF
>-|TRBJ1-1|TRBV6-5|-
TGTGCCAGCACCCCCCTGAGGCGGAGGGACACTGAAGCTTTCTTT
CASTPLRRRDTEAFF
>-|TRBJ1-2|TRBV6-5|-
TGTGCCAGCAGTTCCGTTCATCGCCTTGACTATGGCTACACCTTC
CASSSVHRLDYGYTF
>TRBD2|TRBJ2-3|TRBV9|-
TGTGCCAGCAGCGCGGGACTAGCGGGGGGCTCTAGCACAGATACGCAGTATTTT
CASSAGLAGGSSTDTQYF
>-|TRBJ2-1|TRBV5-4|-
TGTGCCAGCAGCTCTGGTCCGTTAGGGAATGAGCAGTTCTTC
CASSSGPLGNEQFF
>TRBD1|TRBJ2-2|TRBV27|few
TGTGCCAGCAGTCCCTCGGACAGGAGGGAGCTGTTTTTT
CASSPSDRRELFF
>-|TRBJ2-1|TRBV9|-
TGTGCCAGCAGCGTGAGTGTGGATTACAATGAGCAGTTCTTC
CASSVSVDYNEQFF
>-|TRBJ1-2|TRBV7-9|-
TGTGCCAGCAGCTCGGGGGCGGATGGCTACACCTTC
CASSSGADGYTF
>TRBD2|TRBJ2-3|TRBV4-1|-
TGCGCCAGCAGCTCAGCGGGGGGGCGGGCAGATACGCAGTATTTT
CASSSAGGRADTQYF
>TRBD1|TRBJ2-7|TRBV27|-
TGTGCCAGCAGTTCCCGACAGGGCTACGAGCAGTACTTC
CASSSRQGYEQYF
>-|TRBJ1-2|TRBV5-6|-
TGTGCCAGCAGCTTTGGAGACTATGGCTACACCTTC
CASSFGDYGYTF
>-|TRBJ1-2|TRBV6-5|-
TGTGCCAGCAGTTACAACAGGGTTCGTACCTATGGCTACACCTTC
CASSYNRVRTYGYTF
>-|TRBJ2-3|TRBV5-6|-
TGTGCCAGCAGCTTAGGGGGGGCGGGACCCTATAGCACAGATACGCAGTATTTT
CASSLGGAGPYSTDTQYF
>-|TRBJ1-2|TRBV7-6|-
TGTGCCAGCAGCTTACACGAAAACTATGGCTACACCTTC
CASSLHENYGYTF
>TRBD2|TRBJ2-1|TRBV27|-
TGTGCCAGCATCCAGGGTAGCGGGGTTCCACACAATGAGCAGTTCTTC
CASIQGSGVPHNEQFF
>-|TRBJ1-2|TRBV6-6|-
TGTGCCAGCAGAGAGCAGATGGAGGGCTACACCTTC
CASREQMEGYTF
>-|TRBJ2-3|TRBV19|-
TGTGCCAGTAGTACACGGACCCTCTGGGGCACAGATACGCAGTATTTT
CASSTRTLWGTDTQYF
>-|TRBJ1-4|TRBV5-1|few
TGCGCCAGCAGCTTGAATGGTGGAGGAGAAAAACTGTTTTTT
CASSLNGGGEKLFF
>-|TRBJ1-6|TRBV6-5|-
TGTGCCAGCAGCCTAGGAGAACAACATAATTCACCCCTCCACTTT
CASSLGEQHNSPLHF
>TRBD1|TRBJ1-2|TRBV9|-
TGTGCCAGCAGCGCCCCCGAGACAGGGCATAACTATGGCTACACCTTC
CASSAPETGHNYGYTF
>-|TRBJ1-2|TRBV29-1|-
TGCAGCGTTGTGGCAGGGGAGAGGGATGGCTACACCTTC
CSVVAGERDGYTF
>-|TRBJ2-7|TRBV6-5|-
TGTGCCAGCACCCCTCAGGGAGTCTACGAGCAGTACTTC
CASTPQGVYEQYF
>-|TRBJ2-1|TRBV21-1|medium-sized
TGTGCCAGCAGCAAATCGGGCCAGGGGGCTTTAGATGAGCAGTTCTTC
CASSKSGQGALDEQFF
>-|TRBJ1-3|TRBV5-1|-
TGCGCCAGCAGCGATACCCCTGGAAACACCATATATTTT
CASSDTPGNTIYF